This TCR beta chain was retrieved from a study of blood T cell repertoires in COVID-19. At the level of the study: The cDNA or gDNA used as material had been derived from T cells, B-cell-depleted T cells, or PBMCs.

V lost 1 base and J lost 7, with 19 bases in between. The CDR3 sequence is 16 residues long. Per the germline V gene, CDR1 is SGHAT and CDR2 is FQNNGV. Original handling: Amplification of reference gene primers was used by the study to estimate nucleated cell counts. Generated by immunoSEQ multiplex PCR, the TCRdb table keeps only in-frame clones and is missing some. V, J and clone size are those of that table, while D and trimming were read from the DNA. Here the sample spans about 50,000 clones, about 88% being singletons. The sequencing sample was made of peripheral blood. The chain links TRBV11-2 to TRBJ1-1, with a possible D match to TRBD1 (5 bases). This clonotype originated in a man in his sixties or seventies with active COVID-19. As DNA, the CDR3 is TGTGCCAGCAGCTTAGGAGCAGGGATGGATCGGAATGAAGCTTTCTTT. Encoded protein: CASSLGAGMDRNEAFF. The entire variable domain, with the rest obtained from reference TRBV11-2 and TRBJ1-1, is as follows: EAGVAQSPRYKIIEKRQSVAFWCNPISGHATLYWYQQILGQGPKLLIQFQNNGVVDDSQLPKDRFSAERLKGVDSTLKIQPAKLEDSAVYLCASSLGAGMDRNEAFFGQGTRLTVV.